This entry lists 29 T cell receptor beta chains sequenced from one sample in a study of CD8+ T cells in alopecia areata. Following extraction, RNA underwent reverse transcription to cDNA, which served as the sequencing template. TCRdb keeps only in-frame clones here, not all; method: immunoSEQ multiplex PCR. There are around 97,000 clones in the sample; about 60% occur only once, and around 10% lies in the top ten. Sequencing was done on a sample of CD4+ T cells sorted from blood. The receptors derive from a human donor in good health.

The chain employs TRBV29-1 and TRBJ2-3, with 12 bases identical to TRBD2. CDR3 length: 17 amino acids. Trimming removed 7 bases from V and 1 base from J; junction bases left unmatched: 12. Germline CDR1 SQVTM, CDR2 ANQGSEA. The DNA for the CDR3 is TGCAGCGCCTCGCCGGGACTAGCGGGTTTCGGCACAGATACGCAGTATTTT. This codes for CSASPGLAGFGTDTQYF.

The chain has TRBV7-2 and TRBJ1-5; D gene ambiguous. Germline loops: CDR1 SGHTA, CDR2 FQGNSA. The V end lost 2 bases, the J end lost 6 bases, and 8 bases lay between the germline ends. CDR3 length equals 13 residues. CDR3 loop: CASSLSTFQPQHF. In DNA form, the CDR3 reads TGTGCCAGCAGCTTATCAACTTTTCAGCCCCAGCATTTT.

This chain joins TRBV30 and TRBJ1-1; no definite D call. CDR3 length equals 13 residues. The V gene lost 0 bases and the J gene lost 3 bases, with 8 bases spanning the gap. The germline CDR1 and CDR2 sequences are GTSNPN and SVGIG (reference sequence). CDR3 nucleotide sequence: TGTGCCTGGAGTGTATCAGAATACACTGAAGCTTTCTTT. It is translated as CAWSVSEYTEAFF.

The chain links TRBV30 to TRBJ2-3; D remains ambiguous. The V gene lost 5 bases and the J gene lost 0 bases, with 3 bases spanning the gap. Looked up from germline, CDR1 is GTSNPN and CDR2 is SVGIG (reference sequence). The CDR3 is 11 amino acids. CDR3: CAWYSTDTQYF. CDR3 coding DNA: TGTGCCTGGTACAGCACAGATACGCAGTATTTT.

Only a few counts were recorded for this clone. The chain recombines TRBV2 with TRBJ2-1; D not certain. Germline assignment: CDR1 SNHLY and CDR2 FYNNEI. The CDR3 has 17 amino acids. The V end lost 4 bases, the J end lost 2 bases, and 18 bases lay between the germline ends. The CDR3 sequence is CASSAILTARTYNEQFF. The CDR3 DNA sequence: TGTGCCAGCAGTGCTATCCTGACGGCTCGGACCTACAATGAGCAGTTCTTC.

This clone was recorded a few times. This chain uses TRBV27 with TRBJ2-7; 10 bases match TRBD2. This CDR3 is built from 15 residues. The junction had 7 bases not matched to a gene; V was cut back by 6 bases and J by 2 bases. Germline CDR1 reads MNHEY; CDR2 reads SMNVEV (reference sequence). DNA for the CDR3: TGTGCCAGCAGGGCAAGACTAGCGGGCACCTACGAGCAGTACTTC. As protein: CASRARLAGTYEQYF.

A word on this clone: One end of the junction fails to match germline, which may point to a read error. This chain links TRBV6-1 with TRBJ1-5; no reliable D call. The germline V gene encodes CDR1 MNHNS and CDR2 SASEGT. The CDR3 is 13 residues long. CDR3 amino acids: CAISPEGNQPQHF. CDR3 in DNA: TGTGCCATCAGTCCCGAGGGCAATCAGCCCCAGCATTTT.

The CDR3 DNA follows: TGTGCCAGCAGCTCCGGAGGGGGTGTTTTTATGAATGAGCAGTTCTTC. Translating gives CASSSGGGVFMNEQFF. The chain employs TRBV7-2 and TRBJ2-1; TRBD1 or TRBD2 may be the D gene (6 bases each). The CDR3 runs to 16 residues. V shed 4 bases and J shed 7 bases, with 20 bases lying between them. Per germline, CDR1 SGHTA and CDR2 FQGNSA.

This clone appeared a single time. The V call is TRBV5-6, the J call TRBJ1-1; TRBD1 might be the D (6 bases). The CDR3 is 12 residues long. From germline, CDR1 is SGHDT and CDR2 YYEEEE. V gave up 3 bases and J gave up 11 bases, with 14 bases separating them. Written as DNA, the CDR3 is TGTGCCAGCAGCTCACAGGGAGGCTCTGCTTTCTTT. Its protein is CASSSQGGSAFF.

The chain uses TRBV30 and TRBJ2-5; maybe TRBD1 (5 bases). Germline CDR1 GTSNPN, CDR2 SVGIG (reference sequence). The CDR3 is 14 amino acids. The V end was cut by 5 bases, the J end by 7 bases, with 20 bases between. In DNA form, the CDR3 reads TGTGCCTGGGCCCAGGGCTACAGCCCGGGGACCCAGTACTTC. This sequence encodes CAWAQGYSPGTQYF.

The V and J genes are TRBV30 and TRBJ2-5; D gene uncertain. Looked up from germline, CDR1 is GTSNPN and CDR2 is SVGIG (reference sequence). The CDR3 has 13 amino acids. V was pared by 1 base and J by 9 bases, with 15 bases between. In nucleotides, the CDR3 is TGTGCCTGGAGTGGGGAAGGGTTCCGAGCCCAGTACTTC. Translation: CAWSGEGFRAQYF.

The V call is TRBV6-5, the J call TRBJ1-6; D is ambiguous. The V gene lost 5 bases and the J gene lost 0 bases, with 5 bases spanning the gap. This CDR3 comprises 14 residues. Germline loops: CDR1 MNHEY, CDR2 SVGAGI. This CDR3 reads CASSEFSYNSPLHF. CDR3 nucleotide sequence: TGTGCCAGCAGTGAATTCTCCTATAATTCACCCCTCCACTTT.

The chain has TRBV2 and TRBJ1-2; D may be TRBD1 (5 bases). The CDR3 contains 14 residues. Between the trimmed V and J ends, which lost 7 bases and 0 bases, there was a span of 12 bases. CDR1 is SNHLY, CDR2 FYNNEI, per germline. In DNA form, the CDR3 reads TGTGCCAGCAAGGCGGCAGGGTCTAACTATGGCTACACCTTC. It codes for CASKAAGSNYGYTF.

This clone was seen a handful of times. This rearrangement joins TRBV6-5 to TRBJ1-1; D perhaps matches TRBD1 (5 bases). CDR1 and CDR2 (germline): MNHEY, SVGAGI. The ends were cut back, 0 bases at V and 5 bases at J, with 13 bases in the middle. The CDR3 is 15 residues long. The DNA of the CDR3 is TGTGCCAGCAGTTACTCATTCGGGGCGCGAACTGAAGCTTTCTTT. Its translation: CASSYSFGARTEAFF.

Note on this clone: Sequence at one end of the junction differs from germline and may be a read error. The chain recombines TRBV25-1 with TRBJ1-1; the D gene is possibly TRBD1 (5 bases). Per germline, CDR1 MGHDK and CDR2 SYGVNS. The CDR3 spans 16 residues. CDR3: CASSEAGTLVKTEAFF. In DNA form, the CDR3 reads TGTGCCAGCAGTGAAGCAGGGACCTTAGTGAAGACTGAAGCTTTCTTT.

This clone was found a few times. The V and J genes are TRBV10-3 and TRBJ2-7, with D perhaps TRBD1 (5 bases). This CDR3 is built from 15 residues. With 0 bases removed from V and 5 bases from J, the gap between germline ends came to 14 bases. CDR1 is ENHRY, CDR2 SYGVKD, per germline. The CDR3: CAISESRTYTDEQYF. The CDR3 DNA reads TGTGCCATCAGTGAGTCGCGGACATACACTGACGAGCAGTACTTC.

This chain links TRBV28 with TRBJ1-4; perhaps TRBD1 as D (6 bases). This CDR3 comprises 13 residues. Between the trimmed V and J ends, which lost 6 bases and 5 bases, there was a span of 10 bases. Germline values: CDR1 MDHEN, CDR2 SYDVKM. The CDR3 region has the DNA TGTGCCAGCAGGCAAGGGGGAAATGAAAAACTGTTTTTT. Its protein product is CASRQGGNEKLFF.

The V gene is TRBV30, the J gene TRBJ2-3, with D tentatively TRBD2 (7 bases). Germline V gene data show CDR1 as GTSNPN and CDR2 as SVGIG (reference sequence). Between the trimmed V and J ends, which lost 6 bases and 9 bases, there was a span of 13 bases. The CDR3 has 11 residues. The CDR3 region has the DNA TGTGCCTGTGGGGGGGCCAGGACGCAGTATTTT. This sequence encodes CACGGARTQYF.

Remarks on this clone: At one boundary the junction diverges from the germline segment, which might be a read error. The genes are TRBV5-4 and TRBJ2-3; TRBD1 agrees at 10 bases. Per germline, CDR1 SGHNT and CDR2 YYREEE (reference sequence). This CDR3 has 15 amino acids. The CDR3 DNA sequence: TGCGCCAGCAGCCAAGGGACAGGGGGCACAGATACGCAGTATTTT. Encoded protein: CASSQGTGGTDTQYF.

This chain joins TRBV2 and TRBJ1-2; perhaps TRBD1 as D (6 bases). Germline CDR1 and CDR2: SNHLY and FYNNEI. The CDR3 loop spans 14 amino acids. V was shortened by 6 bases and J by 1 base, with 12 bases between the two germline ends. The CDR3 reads CASRKDSYNYGYTF. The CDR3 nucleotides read TGTGCCAGCAGGAAGGACAGTTATAACTATGGCTACACCTTC.

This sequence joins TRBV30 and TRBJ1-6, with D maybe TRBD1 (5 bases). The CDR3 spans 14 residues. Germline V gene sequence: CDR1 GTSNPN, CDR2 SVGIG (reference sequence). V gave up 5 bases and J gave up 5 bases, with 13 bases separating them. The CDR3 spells CAWRPTENNSPLHF. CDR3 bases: TGTGCCTGGCGACCGACAGAAAATAATTCACCCCTCCACTTT.

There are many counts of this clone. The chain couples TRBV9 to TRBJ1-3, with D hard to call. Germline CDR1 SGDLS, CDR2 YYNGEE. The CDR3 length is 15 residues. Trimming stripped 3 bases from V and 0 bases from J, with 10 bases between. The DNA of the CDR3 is TGTGCCAGCAGCGGACCACAGAGCTCTGGAAACACCATATATTTT. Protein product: CASSGPQSSGNTIYF.

The CDR3 sequence is CAISTGDSGANVLTF. CDR3 DNA sequence: TGTGCCATCAGCACAGGGGACTCTGGGGCCAACGTCCTGACTTTC. The chain couples TRBV10-3 to TRBJ2-6; 7 nucleotides line up with TRBD1. Looked up from germline, CDR1 is ENHRY and CDR2 is SYGVKD. The CDR3 runs to 15 residues. V lost 6 bases and J lost 0; bases outside the gene matches: 2.

As DNA, the CDR3 is TGTGCCAGCAGACCGGGACAGGGAGGAGCAGGAGAGCAGTACTTC. Translation gives CASRPGQGGAGEQYF. The chain employs TRBV7-9 and TRBJ2-7, with TRBD1 matching over 9 bases. This CDR3 contains 15 residues. V was clipped by 6 bases and J by 7 bases; unmatched bases: 13. In germline, CDR1 is SEHNR, CDR2 FQNEAQ (reference sequence).

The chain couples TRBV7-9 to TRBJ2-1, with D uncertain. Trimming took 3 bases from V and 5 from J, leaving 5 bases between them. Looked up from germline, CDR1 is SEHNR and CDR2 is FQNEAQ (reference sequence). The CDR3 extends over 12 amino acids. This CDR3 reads CASSFRHNEQFF. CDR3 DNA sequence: TGTGCCAGCAGCTTCCGGCACAATGAGCAGTTCTTC.

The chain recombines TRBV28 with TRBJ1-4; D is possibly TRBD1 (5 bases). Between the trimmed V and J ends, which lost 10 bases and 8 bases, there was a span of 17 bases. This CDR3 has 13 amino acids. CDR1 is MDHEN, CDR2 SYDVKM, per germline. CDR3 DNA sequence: TGTGCCACACTCCTCACGGACAAAGAAAAACTGTTTTTT. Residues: CATLLTDKEKLFF.

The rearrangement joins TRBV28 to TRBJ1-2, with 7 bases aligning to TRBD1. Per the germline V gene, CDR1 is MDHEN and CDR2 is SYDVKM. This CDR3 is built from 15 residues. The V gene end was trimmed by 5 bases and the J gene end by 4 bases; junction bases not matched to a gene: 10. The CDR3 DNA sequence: TGTGCCAGCAGTCCTGGGACAGCCCCATCCTATGGCTACACCTTC. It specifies CASSPGTAPSYGYTF.

The CDR3 protein is CASSIQRQQPQHF. In nucleotides, the CDR3 is TGTGCCAGTAGTATCCAGAGACAGCAGCCCCAGCATTTT. This chain uses TRBV19 with TRBJ1-5; the D gene is possibly TRBD1 (5 bases). Trimming pared 3 bases from V and 7 bases from J, leaving 10 bases between. CDR3 length equals 13 residues. The germline gives CDR1 LNHDA, CDR2 SQIVND (reference sequence).

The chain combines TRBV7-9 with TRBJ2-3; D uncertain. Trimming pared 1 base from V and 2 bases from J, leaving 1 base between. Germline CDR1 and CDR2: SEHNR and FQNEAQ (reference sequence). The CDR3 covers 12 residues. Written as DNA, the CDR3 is TGTGCCAGCAGCTTAGACACAGATACGCAGTATTTT. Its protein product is CASSLDTDTQYF. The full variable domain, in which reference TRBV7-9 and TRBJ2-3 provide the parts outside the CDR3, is DTGVSQNPRHKITKRGQNVTFRCDPISEHNRLYWYRQTLGQGPEFLTYFQNEAQLEKSRLLSDRFSAERPKGSFSTLEIQRTEQGDSAMYLCASSLDTDTQYFGPGTRLTVL.